The 2 T cell receptor beta chains presented below share a single source sample, sequenced in a study of post-analysis software for immune sequencing data. TCR beta cDNA libraries had unique molecular identifiers. MiXCR was run by TCRdb on the PCR reads, yielding one entry per CDR3 protein. The sample holds about 200,000 distinct CDR3 sequences; over 25% are singletons and the top ten take more than 3%. Study-wide results and caveats: TRBV segments more frequent in patients than in controls numbered five and included TRBV5-6, TRBV5-1 and TRBV20-1.

These receptors lack a known antigen. Sequenced material: blood. The receptors derive from a girl under 18 with multiple sclerosis.

Regarding this clonotype: Since a much larger clone is just one base distant, this may be a read error. The chain joins TRBV20-1 to TRBJ2-1; 10 bases are a match to TRBD2. Germline V gene sequence: CDR1 DFQATT, CDR2 SNEGSKA (reference sequence). V was pared by 5 bases and J by 5 bases, with 12 bases of the junction left unmatched. The CDR3 has 16 amino acids. CDR3 nucleotide sequence: TGCAGTGCTGGCTCGCTACTAGCGGGACTTAACAATGAGCAGTTCTTC. This sequence encodes CSAGSLLAGLNNEQFF.

This clonotype has at least ten counts. The genes are TRBV6-6 and TRBJ2-7; weak D call: TRBD1 (5 bases). Germline CDR1 is MNHNY and CDR2 is SVGAGI (reference sequence). This CDR3 has 12 residues. V gave up 2 bases and J gave up 5 bases, with 7 bases separating them. The CDR3 DNA reads TGTGCCAGCAGTTACGCCAGGGACGAGCAGTACTTC. It codes for CASSYARDEQYF.